This section outlines one TCR beta chain sequence together with its context. The antigen is undetermined. This entry comes from a study of radiation and T cells in renal cell carcinoma. At the level of the study: Nephrectomy followed 15 Gy stereotactic body radiation by 4 weeks.

Trimming took 3 bases from V and 0 from J; bases not matched to a gene: 5. CDR1 is MNHEY and CDR2 is SVGAGI in the germline V gene. The length of the CDR3 is 15 residues. Whole-study results and caveats: In blood, top tumor clones expanded by 2 weeks, shrinking by 4.

The protocol was immunoSEQ multiplex PCR, while the TCRdb copy is restricted to in-frame clones and leaves out a portion. The sample consists of roughly 100,000 clones, approximately 86% of them appearing once. Specified time point: baseline pretreatment blood. The treatment: 15 Gy SBRT to primary tumor, nephrectomy 4 weeks later. The sequencing here drew on blood, taken from a patient whose treatment included radiotherapy and nephrectomy. The receptor's source is a man aged 45 to 65 with renal cell carcinoma. The J gene is TRBJ2-7, the V gene TRBV6-5, with 7 bases fitting TRBD1. CDR3 in DNA: TGTGCCAGCAGTTATGCGACAGGGAGCTCCTACGAGCAGTACTTC. Its translation: CASSYATGSSYEQYF.